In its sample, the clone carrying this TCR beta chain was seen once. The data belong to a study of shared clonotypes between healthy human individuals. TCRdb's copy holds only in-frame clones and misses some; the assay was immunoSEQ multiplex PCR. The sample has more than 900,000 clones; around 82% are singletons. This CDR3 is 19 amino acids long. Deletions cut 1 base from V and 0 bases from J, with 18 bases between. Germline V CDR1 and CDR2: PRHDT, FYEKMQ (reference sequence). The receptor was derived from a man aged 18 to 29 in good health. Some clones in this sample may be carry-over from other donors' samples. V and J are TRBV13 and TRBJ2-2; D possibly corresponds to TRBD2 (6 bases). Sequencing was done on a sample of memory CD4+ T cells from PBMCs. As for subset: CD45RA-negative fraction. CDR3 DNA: TGTGCCAGCAGCTTAGTATCCCCACTGTGGGACTCGAACACCGGGGAGCTGTTTTTT. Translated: CASSLVSPLWDSNTGELFF.